This T cell receptor (beta chain) was captured in a study of cytomegalovirus exposure and HLA in healthy donors. Study in general: An earlier analysis identified 117 million unique TCR beta sequences in about 170 million T cells.

Points from the study as a whole: When analyzed later, the rates of TCR association showed variation by HLA locus, with DRB1 the most and HLA-C the fewest.

Remarks on this clone: The antigen is unknown.

The PCR made use of 60 Vbeta and 13 Jbeta primers. Sequencing used immunoSEQ multiplex PCR; TCRdb keeps in-frame clones, though not all of them. In the table there are roughly 200,000 clones, 82% of which are singletons. Donors likely had unrecorded immune exposures despite being nominally healthy when sampled. Germline CDR1 MDHEN, CDR2 SYDVKM. V shed 4 bases and J shed 3 bases, with 21 bases lying between them. The CDR3 runs to 17 residues. The sequencing sample was made of PBMCs. The chain recombines TRBV28 with TRBJ2-5; tentative D call: TRBD2 (5 bases). The origin of this receptor is a woman aged 35 to 49 in good health and CMV-seronegative. The CDR3 nucleotides are TGTGCCAGCAGTTCCCCGGCCTCTGCCGAGGGAAAAGAGACCCAGTACTTC. Its translation: CASSSPASAEGKETQYF.